This TCR beta chain was obtained from a study of blood T cell repertoires in COVID-19. Study overall: Some COVID-19 samples were acute and others convalescent; all came from the United States, Italy and Spain. T cells, B-cell-depleted T cells, or PBMCs supplied cDNA or gDNA.

This CDR3 is built from 17 residues. V was pared by 3 bases and J by 6 bases, with 23 bases between. From germline, CDR1 is LNHDA and CDR2 SQIVND (reference sequence). This table comes from immunoSEQ multiplex PCR, and its TCRdb copy is limited to in-frame clones, with some not included. In the table there are roughly 440,000 clones, about nine tenths of which are singletons. The sequence was collected from a woman in her forties or fifties with COVID-19, enrolled during active disease. Sample: peripheral blood. V and J are TRBV19 and TRBJ1-2, with D perhaps matching TRBD1 (6 bases). The CDR3 DNA sequence: TGTGCCAGTAGTATGCCCCGGGGCAGGGGATCAGCAAATGGCTACACCTTC. This encodes CASSMPRGRGSANGYTF.